Presented here are 28 T cell receptor beta chains from one specimen sequenced in a study of cytomegalovirus exposure and HLA in healthy donors. A multiplex PCR was run with 60 Vbeta primers and 13 Jbeta primers. Data came from immunoSEQ multiplex PCR; TCRdb stores just in-frame clones and leaves some out. The sample contains 150,000 to 200,000 clones, approximately 86% of which appear only once. Sequencing used PBMCs. The receptors derive from a woman younger than 30 in good health and CMV-seronegative.

This clone was found once. This chain uses TRBV30 with TRBJ2-7, with 7 bases that match TRBD2. The germline V gene encodes CDR1 GTSNPN and CDR2 SVGIG (reference sequence). V was clipped by 5 bases and J by 2 bases; unmatched bases: 9. The CDR3 spans 14 residues. The DNA for the CDR3 is TGTGCCTGGGCCCAGCTAGCGGCCACCTACGAGCAGTACTTC. It translates to CAWAQLAATYEQYF.

The V gene is TRBV5-5, the J gene TRBJ2-1; TRBD1 might be the D (6 bases). This CDR3 has 15 amino acids. Germline assignment: CDR1 SGHKS and CDR2 YYEKEE (reference sequence). Trimming took off 0 bases at V and 6 bases at J, with 13 bases between the two ends. In nucleotides, the CDR3 is TGTGCCAGCAGCTTGGCCGCAGGGGCAGGCAATGAGCAGTTCTTC. Protein sequence: CASSLAAGAGNEQFF.

This clone was seen more than once but under ten times. The genes are TRBV13 and TRBJ1-2, with D maybe TRBD1 (6 bases). Germline CDR1 is PRHDT and CDR2 is FYEKMQ (reference sequence). V gave up 1 base and J gave up 6 bases, with 6 bases separating them. This CDR3 has 12 residues. CDR3 protein: CASSLEGDGYTF. The CDR3 DNA reads TGTGCCAGCAGCTTAGAGGGGGATGGCTACACCTTC.

The rearrangement uses TRBV4-1 and TRBJ2-7; the D gene is possibly TRBD1 (6 bases). There are 14 residues in the CDR3. Trimming pared 4 bases from V and 2 bases from J, leaving 12 bases between. Germline V gene lookup returns CDR1 MGHRA and CDR2 YSYEKL. The CDR3 sequence is CASSLDTGTYEQYF. As DNA, the CDR3 is TGCGCCAGCAGCCTGGACACAGGGACCTACGAGCAGTACTTC.

The DNA of the CDR3 is TGCGCCAGCAGCTTCGGACAGAGCACAGATACGCAGTATTTT. Translating it yields CASSFGQSTDTQYF. The chain links TRBV5-1 to TRBJ2-3, with D perhaps TRBD1 (6 bases). V lost 2 bases to trimming and J lost 0 bases, with 7 bases between them. Per the germline V gene, CDR1 is SGHRS and CDR2 is YFSETQ. This CDR3 is built from 14 residues. Combining the CDR3 with reference TRBV5-1 and TRBJ2-3 gives the whole variable domain KAGVTQTPRYLIKTRGQQVTLSCSPISGHRSVSWYQQTPGQGLQFLFEYFSETQRNKGNFPGRFSGRQFSNSRSEMNVSTLELGDSALYLCASSFGQSTDTQYFGPGTRLTVL.

As DNA, the CDR3 is TGTGCCAGCAGCTTAGGCCGGACAGGGAATTATGGCTACACCTTC. Translated: CASSLGRTGNYGYTF. V gene TRBV7-2 combines with J gene TRBJ1-2; TRBD1 matches at 8 bases. Germline V gene sequence: CDR1 SGHTA, CDR2 FQGNSA. The CDR3 has 15 residues. The trim removed 1 base at V and 5 bases at J, leaving 6 bases unmatched.

The rearrangement links TRBV10-2 to TRBJ2-2; 7 nucleotides align to TRBD2. The CDR3 runs 14 residues. Germline V gene sequence: CDR1 WSHSY, CDR2 SAAADI. V shed 7 bases and J 5 bases; nucleotides not matched to a gene: 7. The CDR3 DNA reads TGCGCCAGCACCCCCGGGAGGTTGACCGGGGAGCTGTTTTTT. As protein: CASTPGRLTGELFF.

The chain uses TRBV5-1 and TRBJ2-4; 7 bases are a match to TRBD1. Trimming removed 4 bases from V and 10 bases from J; junction bases left unmatched: 8. Germline CDR1 and CDR2: SGHRS and YFSETQ. The CDR3 totals 13 residues. Here the CDR3 reads CASSPGTELIQYF. The DNA of the CDR3 is TGCGCCAGCAGCCCGGGGACAGAACTTATTCAGTACTTC.

The rearrangement joins TRBV5-1 to TRBJ1-6; 7 bases are shared with TRBD1. The V segment lost 8 bases and the J segment 6 bases; nucleotides outside the gene matches: 8. From germline, CDR1 is SGHRS and CDR2 YFSETQ. CDR3 length: 14 amino acids. The CDR3 DNA reads TGCGCCAGTCGGCCTGGACAGGCTAATTCACCCCTCCACTTT. Residues: CASRPGQANSPLHF.

The chain uses TRBV11-3 and TRBJ2-3, with D unclear. The CDR3 spans 15 residues. Trimming removed 1 base from V and 6 bases from J, with 14 bases in between. CDR1 is SGHNT and CDR2 is YENEEA in the germline V gene. The CDR3 nucleotides read TGTGCCAGCAGCTTAGTCGGGTCCGCGTGGGATACGCAGTATTTT. Amino acid sequence: CASSLVGSAWDTQYF.

The J gene is TRBJ2-5, the V gene TRBV11-1; D remains ambiguous. This CDR3 is 15 amino acids long. Trimming removed 1 base from V and 5 bases from J, with 14 bases in between. Germline V gives CDR1 SGHAT, CDR2 FQDESV (reference sequence). CDR3 sequence: CASSLGTNGEETQYF. The CDR3 DNA reads TGTGCCAGCAGCTTAGGAACTAACGGAGAGGAGACCCAGTACTTC. Full variable domain (outside the CDR3, taken from reference TRBV11-1 and TRBJ2-5): EAEVAQSPRYKITEKSQAVAFWCDPISGHATLYWYRQILGQGPELLVQFQDESVVDDSQLPKDRFSAERLKGVDSTLKIQPAELGDSAMYLCASSLGTNGEETQYFGPGTRLLVL.

This clone was seen only a few times. The chain carries TRBV6-4 and TRBJ2-3, with 13 nucleotides matching TRBD2. CDR1 and CDR2 from the germline V gene are MRHNA and SNTAGT. The V segment lost 4 bases and the J segment 4 bases; nucleotides outside the gene matches: 5. The CDR3 runs 16 residues. CDR3 DNA sequence: TGTGCCAGCAGTGCCACTAGCGGGGGGGCCGCAGATACGCAGTATTTT. This gives the protein CASSATSGGAADTQYF.

The J gene is TRBJ2-1, the V gene TRBV7-7; possible D gene TRBD2, 5 bases. Deletions cut 5 bases from V and 8 bases from J, with 13 bases between. Germline CDR1 SSHAT, CDR2 FNYEAQ (reference sequence). The CDR3 is made up of 13 amino acids. The CDR3 is CASSPRAGYEQFF. The CDR3 DNA reads as TGTGCCAGCAGCCCTAGGGCGGGTTATGAGCAGTTCTTC. The variable domain in full, completed from reference TRBV7-7 and TRBJ2-1, reads GAGVSQSPRYKVTKRGQDVTLRCDPISSHATLYWYQQALGQGPEFLTYFNYEAQPDKSGLPSDRFSAERPEGSISTLTIQRTEQRDSAMYRCASSPRAGYEQFFGPGTRLTVL.

CDR3 loop: CASTPTPGHIEQYF. In nucleotides, the CDR3 is TGTGCCAGCACCCCAACTCCGGGACATATCGAGCAGTACTTC. This chain uses TRBV28 with TRBJ2-7; tentative D call: TRBD1 (6 bases). The germline V gene encodes CDR1 MDHEN and CDR2 SYDVKM. The CDR3 contains 14 residues. The germline V and J ends were trimmed by 7 bases and 6 bases, with 19 bases remaining between them. Full variable domain (remainder filled in from reference TRBV28 and TRBJ2-7): DVKVTQSSRYLVKRTGEKVFLECVQDMDHENMFWYRQDPGLGLRLIYFSYDVKMKEKGDIPEGYSVSREKKERFSLILESASTNQTSMYLCASTPTPGHIEQYFGPGTRLTVT.

The V gene is TRBV5-8, the J gene TRBJ2-1; D possibly corresponds to TRBD1 (5 bases). Trimming removed 0 bases from V and 7 bases from J, with 11 bases in between. The CDR3 extends over 14 amino acids. Germline V CDR1 and CDR2: SGHTS, YDEGEE. CDR3 in DNA: TGTGCCAGCAGCTTGGGACAGAGAGTTAATGAGCAGTTCTTC. Translated: CASSLGQRVNEQFF.

The chain has TRBV7-3 and TRBJ2-5, with 8 bases matching TRBD1. The CDR3 contains 14 residues. CDR1 and CDR2 from the germline V gene are SGHTA and FQGTGA. Trimming removed 5 bases from V and 3 bases from J; junction bases left unmatched: 5. CDR3 coding DNA: TGTGCCAGCAGCCCGGGACAGGCGAAAGAGACCCAGTACTTC. Translating it yields CASSPGQAKETQYF.

This clone was observed once. The chain has TRBV5-4 and TRBJ2-4; maybe TRBD1 (6 bases). Germline CDR1 and CDR2: SGHNT and YYREEE (reference sequence). V was trimmed by 7 bases and J by 9 bases, leaving 23 bases between them. This CDR3 is built from 15 residues. CDR3 sequence: CASQRQAGGSSIQYF. The CDR3 DNA reads as TGTGCCAGCCAAAGACAGGCGGGTGGGTCAAGCATTCAGTACTTC.

This rearrangement joins TRBV5-4 to TRBJ2-1; the D gene is possibly TRBD2 (6 bases). Per germline, CDR1 SGHNT and CDR2 YYREEE (reference sequence). CDR3 length equals 16 residues. The V end was cut by 4 bases, the J end by 0 bases, with 14 bases between. The DNA of the CDR3 is TGTGCCAGCAGCGGAGGGACTTCTAGCTCCTACAATGAGCAGTTCTTC. Translating it yields CASSGGTSSSYNEQFF.

The V and J genes are TRBV11-2 and TRBJ1-3; weak D call: TRBD1 (6 bases). Germline V gene lookup returns CDR1 SGHAT and CDR2 FQNNGV. Trimming shortened V by 2 bases and J by 8 bases, and 22 bases separated the two germline ends. CDR3 length: 17 amino acids. This CDR3 reads CASSLPRAQGRWDTIYF. The CDR3 DNA follows: TGTGCCAGCAGCTTACCCCGGGCCCAGGGGCGATGGGACACCATATATTTT.

The chain employs TRBV28 and TRBJ1-5; 12 bases map to TRBD1. Germline V gene lookup returns CDR1 MDHEN and CDR2 SYDVKM. The CDR3 runs 15 residues. The V gene end was trimmed by 3 bases and the J gene end by 6 bases; junction bases not matched to a gene: 3. The CDR3, as DNA: TGTGCCAGCAGTTTCGGGACAGGGGGCTTTCAGCCCCAGCATTTT. It translates to CASSFGTGGFQPQHF.

V and J are TRBV7-9 and TRBJ2-4; a possible D gene is TRBD1 (6 bases). Germline CDR1 and CDR2: SEHNR and FQNEAQ (reference sequence). V lost 5 bases to trimming and J lost 3 bases, with 14 bases between them. The length of the CDR3 is 15 residues. DNA of the CDR3: TGTGCCAGCAGCCAAGGACAGTCGGGCAAAAACATTCAGTACTTC. Protein product: CASSQGQSGKNIQYF.

The chain combines TRBV19 with TRBJ2-3; perhaps TRBD2 as D (5 bases). With 0 bases removed from V and 8 bases from J, the gap between germline ends came to 15 bases. CDR3 length equals 15 residues. Germline CDR1 is LNHDA and CDR2 is SQIVND (reference sequence). The DNA for the CDR3 is TGTGCCAGTAGTATAGATGAGGATACCGGAGGTACGCAGTATTTT. Translating gives CASSIDEDTGGTQYF.

The CDR3 DNA reads as TGTGCCAGCAGTTTCATTCTGGCGTTTGGCAGTAGCAACTATGGCTACACCTTC. It is translated as CASSFILAFGSSNYGYTF. The chain employs TRBV28 and TRBJ1-2; D gene unclear. Trimming shortened V by 3 bases and J by 2 bases, and 22 bases separated the two germline ends. Germline assignment: CDR1 MDHEN and CDR2 SYDVKM. The CDR3 has 18 amino acids.

The chain uses TRBV27 and TRBJ1-1, with D hard to call. CDR1 and CDR2 (germline): MNHEY, SMNVEV (reference sequence). With 5 bases removed from V and 2 bases from J, the gap between germline ends came to 15 bases. This CDR3 region has 15 residues. CDR3 coding DNA: TGTGCCAGCAGTGCCCCGAAATACCTAAACACTGAAGCTTTCTTT. Its protein is CASSAPKYLNTEAFF.

The chain combines TRBV4-2 with TRBJ2-1, with D unresolved. CDR3 size: 15 residues. CDR1 and CDR2 from the germline V gene are LGHNA and YNFKEQ. The V end lost 5 bases, the J end lost 2 bases, and 13 bases lay between the germline ends. As DNA, the CDR3 is TGTGCCAGCAGCGCCTACTATAATACCTACAATGAGCAGTTCTTC. This gives the protein CASSAYYNTYNEQFF.

The rearrangement links TRBV19 to TRBJ1-6; no clear D gene. There are 14 residues in the CDR3. V lost 3 bases to trimming and J lost 14 bases, with 17 bases between them. Germline V lookup: CDR1 LNHDA, CDR2 SQIVND (reference sequence). In DNA, the CDR3 is TGTGCCAGTAGTATCGGCGAGCGGGTGAGCTCCCTCCACTTT. This gives the protein CASSIGERVSSLHF.

The V and J genes are TRBV9 and TRBJ2-7; D is possibly TRBD2 (6 bases). CDR1 is SGDLS and CDR2 is YYNGEE in the germline V gene. V lost 0 bases and J lost 3, with 13 bases in between. This CDR3 comprises 15 residues. For the CDR3, the DNA is TGTGCCAGCAGCGTAGGGGCGGGACCGGGCTACGAGCAGTACTTC. It yields the protein CASSVGAGPGYEQYF.

This clone was seen a single time. This chain links TRBV30 with TRBJ1-2, with D uncertain. The CDR3 totals 14 residues. The V gene lost 3 bases and the J gene lost 6 bases, with 17 bases spanning the gap. The germline gives CDR1 GTSNPN, CDR2 SVGIG (reference sequence). The CDR3 is CAWRLLWSADGYTF. CDR3 in DNA: TGTGCCTGGAGGCTCCTCTGGAGTGCCGATGGCTACACCTTC.